Shown below are 30 T cell receptor beta chains from a single sample sequenced in a study of naive and memory T cell subsets. General study findings and limits: Especially in CD8 cells, naive repertoires contained a few larger clonotypes, possibly CD45RA-re-expressing memory cells.

What these receptors recognize is not known. Both TRBC1 and TRBC2 were covered by a beta constant-region primer of two equimolar oligonucleotides. Ligated cDNA was amplified by four rounds of PCR with nested alpha and beta constant-region primers and SP2. From the UMI-ligation and nested PCR reads, TCRdb called clonotypes with MiXCR, one entry per CDR3 protein. Of about 99,000 distinct CDR3 sequences in the sample, roughly 15% were seen once. Sequences were obtained from naive CD8+ T cells from blood. The receptors stem from a human donor in good health.

Ten or more counts support this clonotype. The chain carries TRBV7-8 and TRBJ2-3; D gene unclear. The germline gives CDR1 SGHVS, CDR2 FQNEAQ. The CDR3 is 14 residues long. Trimming cost V 3 bases and J 6 bases, with 13 bases left between them. The CDR3 DNA sequence: TGTGCCAGCAGCTTCCGCTACCTACGGGATACGCAGTATTTT. It specifies CASSFRYLRDTQYF.

This clonotype has a handful of counts. The V gene is TRBV28, the J gene TRBJ2-5; TRBD1 is a possible D gene (5 bases). Germline V gene data show CDR1 as MDHEN and CDR2 as SYDVKM. CDR3 length: 14 amino acids. V lost 3 bases, J lost 1 base, and 9 bases lay in between. The CDR3 nucleotides are TGTGCCAGCAGTTTGTTCCAGGGCCAAGAGACCCAGTACTTC. Encoded protein: CASSLFQGQETQYF.

This clonotype was counted between two and nine times. The V and J genes are TRBV13 and TRBJ1-1; unclear D gene. V shed 2 bases and J shed 1 base, with 5 bases lying between them. The CDR3 is 13 residues long. Germline V gives CDR1 PRHDT, CDR2 FYEKMQ (reference sequence). The CDR3, as DNA: TGTGCCAGCAGCTTAAGTCAGAACACTGAAGCTTTCTTT. This codes for CASSLSQNTEAFF. The complete variable domain, with remaining parts taken from reference TRBV13 and TRBJ1-1, reads AAGVIQSPRHLIKEKRETATLKCYPIPRHDTVYWYQQGPGQDPQFLISFYEKMQSDKGSIPDRFSAQQFSDYHSELNMSSLELGDSALYFCASSLSQNTEAFFGQGTRLTVV.

The rearrangement joins TRBV7-2 to TRBJ2-7; possible D gene TRBD2, 6 bases. V lost 8 bases and J 0 bases, leaving 17 bases between the germline ends. Germline V gene lookup returns CDR1 SGHTA and CDR2 FQGNSA. The CDR3 totals 15 residues. Here the CDR3 reads CASGNSVAVSYEQYF. CDR3 sequence (DNA): TGTGCCAGCGGAAACTCAGTAGCGGTCTCCTACGAGCAGTACTTC.

There are a few counts of this clonotype. The chain is built from TRBV5-4 and TRBJ1-2; 7 bases fit TRBD1. Germline lookup yields CDR1 SGHNT and CDR2 YYREEE (reference sequence). The CDR3 contains 12 residues. V was pared by 9 bases and J by 7 bases, with 9 bases of the junction left unmatched. The CDR3: CAILGTGAGYTF. DNA for the CDR3: TGTGCCATCCTGGGAACAGGGGCTGGCTACACCTTC.

This clonotype turned up a few times. The chain joins TRBV7-9 to TRBJ1-2; D not resolved. Trimming left V 3 bases short and J 0 bases short, with 8 bases between. The CDR3 spans 14 residues. The germline V gene has CDR1 SEHNR and CDR2 FQNEAQ (reference sequence). DNA of the CDR3: TGTGCCAGCAGCTTTCCAGCCTCTAACTATGGCTACACCTTC. Residues: CASSFPASNYGYTF.

The J gene is TRBJ2-1, the V gene TRBV30, with D possibly matching TRBD2 (6 bases). Trimming took off 4 bases at V and 8 bases at J, with 18 bases between the two ends. Germline CDR1 and CDR2: GTSNPN and SVGIG (reference sequence). The CDR3 has 14 residues. The CDR3 sequence is CAWMGGRLGYEQFF. The CDR3 bases are TGTGCCTGGATGGGAGGCCGACTTGGCTATGAGCAGTTCTTC.

In its sample, this clonotype was seen a few times. The gene calls are TRBV27 and TRBJ1-1; the D gene is possibly TRBD1 (5 bases). Germline CDR1 and CDR2: MNHEY and SMNVEV (reference sequence). The CDR3 extends over 15 amino acids. V lost 0 bases to trimming and J lost 8 bases, with 16 bases between them. The CDR3 DNA reads as TGTGCCAGCAGTTTATCGACCGGGACCGAAGGCGAAGCTTTCTTT. It encodes CASSLSTGTEGEAFF.

A few counts support this clonotype. The rearrangement joins TRBV27 to TRBJ1-1, with TRBD1 identical over 11 bases. Germline values: CDR1 MNHEY, CDR2 SMNVEV (reference sequence). V lost 3 bases, J lost 1 base, and 19 bases stayed unmatched. CDR3 length equals 21 residues. The CDR3 reads CASSFSIYTRTGGDQNTEAFF. In nucleotides, the CDR3 is TGTGCCAGCAGTTTTTCCATATACACCCGGACAGGGGGCGACCAGAACACTGAAGCTTTCTTT.

V and J are TRBV12-5 and TRBJ2-4, with TRBD2 matching over 9 bases. The CDR3 has 17 amino acids. Germline V gene data show CDR1 as LGHNT and CDR2 as FRNRAP. V was clipped by 3 bases and J by 7 bases; unmatched bases: 13. CDR3 DNA: TGTGCTAGTGGTTTTAGCGGAAGGCGGGAGGGCGGCAACATTCAGTACTTC. This codes for CASGFSGRREGGNIQYF.

V usage is TRBV7-2 and J usage is TRBJ2-3, with TRBD2 matching 8 bases. The CDR3 is 16 amino acids. The germline CDR1 and CDR2 sequences are SGHTA and FQGNSA. V trimming: 5 bases; J trimming: 4 bases; junction bases outside the gene matches: 11. The CDR3 loop is CASSPFGGARPDTQYF. CDR3 nucleotides: TGTGCCAGCAGCCCGTTCGGGGGGGCCCGGCCAGATACGCAGTATTTT.

This clonotype has a handful of counts. V and J are TRBV12-3 or TRBV12-4 and TRBJ1-5; TRBD1 matches 7 bases. The junction had 6 bases not matched to a gene; V was cut back by 3 bases and J by 1 base. CDR3 size: 16 residues. CDR3 sequence reads: CASSFDEGASNQPQHF. As DNA, the CDR3 is TGTGCCAGCAGTTTCGATGAGGGGGCAAGCAATCAGCCCCAGCATTTT.

This clonotype has at least ten counts. V is TRBV6-2 or TRBV6-3 and J is TRBJ2-1, with D maybe TRBD2 (6 bases). The CDR3 totals 16 residues. V lost 1 base and J 3 bases, leaving 13 bases between the germline ends. The germline V gene encodes CDR1 MNHEY and CDR2 SVGEGT. CDR3 sequence reads: CASSYFGTGFYNEQFF. CDR3 DNA: TGTGCCAGCAGTTACTTTGGGACTGGTTTCTACAATGAGCAGTTCTTC.

This clonotype was found a few times. V gene TRBV5-1 combines with J gene TRBJ1-5; tentatively, D is TRBD1 (5 bases). V lost 0 bases and J 0 bases, leaving 13 bases between the germline ends. The CDR3 runs 17 residues. CDR1 is SGHRS, CDR2 YFSETQ, per germline. CDR3 amino acids: CASSLANKTDSNQPQHF. DNA for the CDR3: TGCGCCAGCAGCTTGGCCAATAAGACAGATAGCAATCAGCCCCAGCATTTT.

In its sample, this clonotype was seen many times. This chain joins TRBV29-1 and TRBJ2-1; D not resolved. The ends were cut back, 7 bases at V and 2 bases at J, with 12 bases in the middle. Germline CDR1 and CDR2: SQVTM and ANQGSEA. This CDR3 has 13 residues. The CDR3 spells CSGIRSTYNEQFF. CDR3 bases: TGCAGCGGGATCAGGAGTACCTACAATGAGCAGTTCTTC.

This clonotype was observed once. J is TRBJ2-7 and V is TRBV14, with 8 nucleotides matching TRBD1. Trimming took 4 bases from V and 5 from J; bases not matched to a gene: 4. The CDR3 runs 13 residues. Germline CDR1 is SGHDN and CDR2 is FVKESK. The chain's CDR3 is CASSLTGDDEQYF. In DNA, the CDR3 is TGTGCCAGCAGCCTGACAGGGGACGACGAGCAGTACTTC.

The chain uses TRBV4-3 and TRBJ1-1; no definite D call. This CDR3 has 15 residues. The V end lost 4 bases, the J end lost 1 base, and 13 bases lay between the germline ends. The V gene's germline CDR1 is LGHNA and CDR2 YSLEER. The DNA of the CDR3 is TGCGCCAGCAGCCTGACCAGACGGTCGAACACTGAAGCTTTCTTT. It specifies CASSLTRRSNTEAFF.

The V and J genes are TRBV2 and TRBJ2-7, with 9 bases that match TRBD2. The CDR3 has 16 residues. Germline V gene sequence: CDR1 SNHLY, CDR2 FYNNEI. J lost 2 bases, V lost 8 bases, and 13 bases had no gene match. The CDR3 sequence is CASRGGTSRKPYEQYF. The CDR3 region has the DNA TGTGCCAGCCGCGGCGGGACTAGCAGGAAGCCCTACGAGCAGTACTTC. The full variable domain, its missing parts supplied by reference TRBV2 and TRBJ2-7, is EPEVTQTPSHQVTQMGQEVILRCVPISNHLYFYWYRQILGQKVEFLVSFYNNEISEKSEIFDDQFSVERPDGSNFTLKIRSTKLEDSAMYFCASRGGTSRKPYEQYFGPGTRLTVT.

This clonotype was seen many times. This sequence joins TRBV7-6 and TRBJ2-1, with TRBD2 matching over 10 bases. The CDR3 covers 19 residues. Germline-derived CDR1 and CDR2 are SGHVS and FNYEAQ. Germline trimming cut 1 base from V and 7 bases from J; bases unmatched to any gene: 16. Written as DNA, the CDR3 is TGTGCCAGCAGCTTAGGGGTGATAGCGGGAGGAAACCCGGGGAATGAGCAGTTCTTC. This sequence encodes CASSLGVIAGGNPGNEQFF.

This clonotype was counted only a few times. The rearrangement joins TRBV4-3 to TRBJ2-5, with a weak D call TRBD1 (5 bases). The CDR3 covers 15 residues. Germline V gene lookup returns CDR1 LGHNA and CDR2 YSLEER. Trimming shortened V by 0 bases and J by 7 bases, and 15 bases separated the two germline ends. CDR3 loop: CASSQDRAGWGTQYF. The CDR3 region has the DNA TGCGCCAGCAGCCAAGATCGGGCAGGGTGGGGGACCCAGTACTTC.

The genes are TRBV5-1 and TRBJ2-7; 7 bases fit TRBD2. The germline gives CDR1 SGHRS, CDR2 YFSETQ. With V trimmed by 2 bases and J by 2 bases, 4 bases remained unmatched. This CDR3 region has 14 residues. Here the CDR3 DNA reads TGCGCCAGCAGCTTTGGTGCGGGAGCCTACGAGCAGTACTTC. Translating gives CASSFGAGAYEQYF.

CDR3 coding DNA: TGTGCCAGCAGTTTCGGGGGGACTGGATACAATGAGCAGTTCTTC. Protein sequence: CASSFGGTGYNEQFF. The chain uses TRBV12-3 or TRBV12-4 and TRBJ2-1, with 7 bases lining up with TRBD2. CDR3 length: 15 residues. Trimming at V came to 3 bases and at J to 4 bases, leaving 6 bases not matched to a gene.

This clonotype showed up just once. The chain joins TRBV2 to TRBJ2-2, with D unresolved. CDR1 SNHLY and CDR2 FYNNEI come from the germline V gene. This CDR3 has 15 residues. Trimming pared 5 bases from V and 3 bases from J, leaving 13 bases between. The DNA for the CDR3 is TGTGCCAGCAGTCCGACCCAATATCACACCGGGGAGCTGTTTTTT. Translated: CASSPTQYHTGELFF.

This sequence joins TRBV12-3 or TRBV12-4 and TRBJ2-2, with D uncertain. V was trimmed by 4 bases and J by 4 bases, leaving 10 bases between them. The CDR3 has 14 residues. The CDR3 spells CASSSLGVTGELFF. The CDR3 nucleotides are TGTGCCAGCAGTTCCCTTGGGGTCACCGGGGAGCTGTTTTTT.

The CDR3 loop reads CASSSGGAGWFDEQYF. The CDR3 DNA reads TGTGCCAGCAGCTCAGGCGGGGCGGGTTGGTTCGACGAGCAGTACTTC. V gene TRBV7-1 combines with J gene TRBJ2-7; D may be TRBD2 (6 bases). TRBV7-1 is given ORF status, its function remaining uncertain. This CDR3 has 16 amino acids. The V and J ends lost 1 base and 5 bases respectively, with 18 bases between them.

The V and J genes are TRBV20-1 and TRBJ2-7, with D unresolved. Trimming stripped 3 bases from V and 7 bases from J, with 4 bases between. This CDR3 contains 9 residues. Germline CDR1 and CDR2: DFQATT and SNEGSKA (reference sequence). Here the CDR3 reads CSARIEQYF. The CDR3 bases are TGCAGTGCTAGGATTGAGCAGTACTTC.

This chain joins TRBV5-4 and TRBJ2-7; 10 bases are shared with TRBD2. V was clipped by 4 bases and J by 4 bases; unmatched bases: 5. This CDR3 has 14 residues. Germline V gives CDR1 SGHNT, CDR2 YYREEE (reference sequence). The CDR3 coding sequence is TGTGCCAGCAGCCCGGAGGGACTAGCGTACGAGCAGTACTTC. This gives the protein CASSPEGLAYEQYF.

V gene TRBV4-1 combines with J gene TRBJ2-2; no firm D call. The CDR3 sequence is 16 residues long. Germline V gene sequence: CDR1 MGHRA, CDR2 YSYEKL. V shed 0 bases and J shed 2 bases, with 10 bases lying between them. CDR3 sequence (DNA): TGCGCCAGCAGCCAAGAAGGGCTAGGCAACACCGGGGAGCTGTTTTTT. Amino acids: CASSQEGLGNTGELFF.

The chain recombines TRBV7-9 with TRBJ1-1; D gene unclear. Germline V gives CDR1 SEHNR, CDR2 FQNEAQ (reference sequence). This CDR3 has 12 residues. Deletions cut 4 bases from V and 4 bases from J, with 7 bases between. Written as DNA, the CDR3 is TGTGCCAGCAGCTCCGTAGTCACTGAAGCTTTCTTT. Translating it yields CASSSVVTEAFF.

The chain links TRBV10-3 to TRBJ2-5, with TRBD2 matching 8 bases. The CDR3 length is 14 residues. V lost 3 bases, J lost 2 bases, and 2 bases stayed unmatched. Germline CDR1 ENHRY, CDR2 SYGVKD. The CDR3 nucleotides read TGTGCCATCAGTGATAGCGGGGAACAAGAGACCCAGTACTTC. It translates to CAISDSGEQETQYF.